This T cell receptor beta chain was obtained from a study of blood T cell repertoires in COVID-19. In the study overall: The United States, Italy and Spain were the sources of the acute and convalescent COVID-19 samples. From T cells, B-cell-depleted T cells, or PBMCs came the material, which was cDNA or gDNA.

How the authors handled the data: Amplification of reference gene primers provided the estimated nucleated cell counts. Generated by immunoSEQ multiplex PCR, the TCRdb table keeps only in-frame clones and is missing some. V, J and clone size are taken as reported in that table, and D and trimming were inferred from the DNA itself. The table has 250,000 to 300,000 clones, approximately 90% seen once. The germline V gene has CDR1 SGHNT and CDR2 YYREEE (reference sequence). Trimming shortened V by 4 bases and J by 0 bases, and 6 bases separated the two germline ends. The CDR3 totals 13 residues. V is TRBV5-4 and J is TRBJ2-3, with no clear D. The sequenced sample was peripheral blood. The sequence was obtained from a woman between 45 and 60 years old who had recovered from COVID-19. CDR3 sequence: CASSISSTDTQYF. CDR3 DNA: TGTGCCAGCAGCATTTCTAGCACAGATACGCAGTATTTT.